The source of this TCR beta chain is a study of shared clonotypes between healthy human individuals. Looking at the study overall: Each donor's CD8 memory used one plate, CD8 naive two, each CD4 subset three.

Regarding this clone: What it recognizes is unknown.

Study-wide findings and caveats: Researchers sampled only blood; tissue repertoires likely differ. An effect of sequencing depth on clonotype sharing among donors was expected.

Data came from immunoSEQ multiplex PCR; TCRdb stores just in-frame clones and leaves some out. The sample contains roughly 2.1 million clones, 93% of which appear only once. In the naive CD8 group, cells lacked CD45RO and were positively selected for CCR7, so terminally differentiated effector memory CD45RA+ cells were left out. After removal of 4 bases from V and 0 bases from J, the junction contained 11 bases not matched to a gene. Per germline, CDR1 MNHEY and CDR2 SMNVEV (reference sequence). The CDR3 is made up of 17 amino acids. The chain links TRBV27 to TRBJ1-2; 7 positions match TRBD1. The TCR sequence derives from a man between 18 and 29 years old in good health. Some clones in this sample may be carry-over from other donors' samples. Sequences were obtained from naive CD8+ T cells from PBMCs. DNA of the CDR3: TGTGCCAGCAGTTCGAGGACCGACAGGGAGGCTAACTATGGCTACACCTTC. This sequence encodes CASSSRTDREANYGYTF.